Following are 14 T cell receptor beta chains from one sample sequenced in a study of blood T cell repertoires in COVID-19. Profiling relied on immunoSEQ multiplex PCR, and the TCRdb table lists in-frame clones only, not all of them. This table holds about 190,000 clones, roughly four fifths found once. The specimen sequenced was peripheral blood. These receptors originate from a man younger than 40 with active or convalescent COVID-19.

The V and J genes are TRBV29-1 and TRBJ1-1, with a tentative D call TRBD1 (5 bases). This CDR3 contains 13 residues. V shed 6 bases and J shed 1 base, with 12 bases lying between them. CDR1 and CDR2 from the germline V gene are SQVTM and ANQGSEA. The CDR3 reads CSVIPGGNTEAFF. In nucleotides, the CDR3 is TGCAGCGTCATCCCCGGGGGGAACACTGAAGCTTTCTTT.

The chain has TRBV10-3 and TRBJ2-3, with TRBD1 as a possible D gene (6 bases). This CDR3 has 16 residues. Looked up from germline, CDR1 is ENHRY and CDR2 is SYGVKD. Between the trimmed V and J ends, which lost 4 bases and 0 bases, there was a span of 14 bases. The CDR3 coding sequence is TGTGCCATCAGTGGTAGGGGGACCACGAGCACAGATACGCAGTATTTT. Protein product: CAISGRGTTSTDTQYF.

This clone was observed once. This chain's CDR3 is CAWTRQGPGELFF. Written as DNA, the CDR3 is TGTGCCTGGACCCGACAGGGGCCCGGGGAGCTGTTTTTT. The V call is TRBV30, the J call TRBJ2-2; 8 bases map to TRBD1. The trim removed 4 bases at V and 6 bases at J, leaving 4 bases unmatched. This CDR3 spans 13 amino acids. Germline V CDR1 and CDR2: GTSNPN, SVGIG (reference sequence).

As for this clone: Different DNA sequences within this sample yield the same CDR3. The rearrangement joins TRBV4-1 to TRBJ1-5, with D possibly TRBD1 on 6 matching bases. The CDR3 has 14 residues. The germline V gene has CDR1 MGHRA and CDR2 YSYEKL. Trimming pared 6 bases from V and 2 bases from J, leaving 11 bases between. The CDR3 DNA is TGCGCCAGCAGTCTACAGGGTGGCAATCAGCCCCAGCATTTT. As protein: CASSLQGGNQPQHF.

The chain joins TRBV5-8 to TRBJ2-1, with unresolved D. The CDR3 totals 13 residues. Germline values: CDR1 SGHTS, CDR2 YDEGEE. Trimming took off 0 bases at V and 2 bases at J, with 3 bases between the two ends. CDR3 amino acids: CASSLGPYNEQFF. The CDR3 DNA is TGTGCCAGCAGCTTGGGGCCCTACAATGAGCAGTTCTTC.

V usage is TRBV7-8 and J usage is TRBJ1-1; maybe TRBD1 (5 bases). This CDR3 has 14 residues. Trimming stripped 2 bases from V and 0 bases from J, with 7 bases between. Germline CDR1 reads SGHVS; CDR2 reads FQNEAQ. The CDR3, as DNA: TGTGCCAGCAGCTTACAGGGCATGAACACTGAAGCTTTCTTT. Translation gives CASSLQGMNTEAFF.

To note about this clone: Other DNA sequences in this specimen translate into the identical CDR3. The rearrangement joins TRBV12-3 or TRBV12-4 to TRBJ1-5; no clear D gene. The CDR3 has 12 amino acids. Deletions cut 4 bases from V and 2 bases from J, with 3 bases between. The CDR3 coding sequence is TGTGCCAGCAGTTCGGGCAATCAGCCCCAGCATTTT. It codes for CASSSGNQPQHF.

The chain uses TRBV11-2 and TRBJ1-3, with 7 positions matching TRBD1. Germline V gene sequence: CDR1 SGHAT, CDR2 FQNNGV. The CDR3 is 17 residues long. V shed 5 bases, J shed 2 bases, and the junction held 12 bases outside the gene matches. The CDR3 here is CASSIKSRGKAGNTIYF. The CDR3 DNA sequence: TGTGCCAGCAGCATTAAAAGCAGGGGGAAAGCTGGAAACACCATATATTTT.

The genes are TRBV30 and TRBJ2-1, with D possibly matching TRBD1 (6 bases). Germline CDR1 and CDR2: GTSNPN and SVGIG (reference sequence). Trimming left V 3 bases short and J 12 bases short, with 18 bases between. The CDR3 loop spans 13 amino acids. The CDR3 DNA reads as TGTGCCTGGAGCGCGGGCCCACAGGGAAGGCAGTTCTTC. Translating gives CAWSAGPQGRQFF.

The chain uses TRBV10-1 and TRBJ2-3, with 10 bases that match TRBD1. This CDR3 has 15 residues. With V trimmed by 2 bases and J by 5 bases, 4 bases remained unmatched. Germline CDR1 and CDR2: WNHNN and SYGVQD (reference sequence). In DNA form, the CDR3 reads TGCGCCAGCAGTGAGGGCGACAGGGGGCAAGATACGCAGTATTTT. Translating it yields CASSEGDRGQDTQYF.

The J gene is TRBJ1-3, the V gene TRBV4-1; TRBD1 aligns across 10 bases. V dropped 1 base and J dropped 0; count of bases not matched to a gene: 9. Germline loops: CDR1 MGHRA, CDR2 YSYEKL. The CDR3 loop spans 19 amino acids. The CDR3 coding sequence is TGCGCCAGCAGCCAAGTCCCGGGACAGGGGTTGGCCTCTGGAAACACCATATATTTT. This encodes CASSQVPGQGLASGNTIYF.

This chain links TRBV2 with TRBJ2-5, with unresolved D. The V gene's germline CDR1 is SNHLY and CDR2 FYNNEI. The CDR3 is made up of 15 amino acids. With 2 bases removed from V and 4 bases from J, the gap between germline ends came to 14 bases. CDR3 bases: TGTGCCAGCAGTGAACAGGCTCTGTCGGCAGAGACCCAGTACTTC. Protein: CASSEQALSAETQYF.

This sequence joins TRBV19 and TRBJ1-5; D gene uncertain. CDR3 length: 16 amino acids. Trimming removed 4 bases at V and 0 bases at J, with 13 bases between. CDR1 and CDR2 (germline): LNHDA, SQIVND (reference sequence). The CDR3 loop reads CASSNALPYSNQPQHF. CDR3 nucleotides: TGTGCCAGTAGTAACGCCCTACCTTATAGCAATCAGCCCCAGCATTTT.

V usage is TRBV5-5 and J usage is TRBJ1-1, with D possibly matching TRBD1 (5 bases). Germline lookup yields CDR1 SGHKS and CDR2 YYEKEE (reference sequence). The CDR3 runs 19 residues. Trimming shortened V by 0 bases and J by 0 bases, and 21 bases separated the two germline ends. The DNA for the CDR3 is TGTGCCAGCAGCTTGGAGGGCGGGGCAGGGCAAACTATGAACACTGAAGCTTTCTTT. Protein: CASSLEGGAGQTMNTEAFF.